Presented here are 27 T cell receptor beta chains from one specimen sequenced in a study of blood T cell repertoires in COVID-19. Method: immunoSEQ multiplex PCR; TCRdb's copy keeps in-frame clones and lacks some. Found here are roughly 100,000 clones, 89% of them singletons; the top ten hold approximately 3.5%. Sequencing used peripheral blood. These TCRs come from a woman aged 60-75 years with acute or convalescent COVID-19.

This clone was seen a handful of times. V and J are TRBV11-2 and TRBJ2-1; D uncertain. This CDR3 comprises 15 residues. Looked up from germline, CDR1 is SGHAT and CDR2 is FQNNGV. Trimming shortened V by 4 bases and J by 0 bases, and 10 bases separated the two germline ends. In nucleotides, the CDR3 is TGTGCCAGCAGCTCAGGTTTCAGCTCCTACAATGAGCAGTTCTTC. It specifies CASSSGFSSYNEQFF.

The rearrangement uses TRBV3-1 (or the pseudogene TRBV3-2) and TRBJ1-4; possible D gene TRBD1, 5 bases. The CDR3 sequence is 11 residues long. Trimming left V 1 base short and J 12 bases short, with 6 bases between. CDR1 and CDR2 (germline): LGHDT, YNNKEL (reference sequence). The CDR3 sequence is CASSQATELFF. As DNA, the CDR3 is TGTGCCAGCAGCCAAGCGACAGAACTGTTTTTT.

This sequence joins TRBV5-1 and TRBJ2-3; 10 nucleotides match TRBD2. The trim removed 4 bases at V and 0 bases at J, leaving 5 bases unmatched. This CDR3 has 16 residues. The germline V gene encodes CDR1 SGHRS and CDR2 YFSETQ. In nucleotides, the CDR3 is TGCGCCAGCAGCCTACCGACTAGCGGGAGCACAGATACGCAGTATTTT. Translated: CASSLPTSGSTDTQYF.

The gene calls are TRBV21-1 and TRBJ2-5; the D call in the table, TRBD2, was not verified against the DNA. TRBV21-1 is assigned pseudogene status. CDR3 length equals 15 residues. Written as DNA, the CDR3 is TGTGCCAGCAGCAACACTGAGAGAGAAGATGAGACCCAGTACTTC. Amino acids: CASSNTEREDETQYF.

This clone showed up just a few times. The CDR3 nucleotides are TGTGCCAGCAGCCAACAGGACACCCCCTCCTACGAGCAGTACGTC. This translates into CASSQQDTPSYEQYV. The genes are TRBV21-1 and TRBJ2-7; TRBD1 is the table's D call, not checked against the DNA. TRBV21-1 is a pseudogene. The CDR3 length is 15 residues.

The J gene is TRBJ1-4, the V gene TRBV19; TRBD1 matches at 9 bases. This CDR3 has 14 residues. With V trimmed by 6 bases and J by 9 bases, 8 bases remained unmatched. CDR1 and CDR2 (germline): LNHDA, SQIVND (reference sequence). CDR3 region: CASSLQGAVKKLFF. In DNA form, the CDR3 reads TGTGCCAGTAGCCTACAGGGGGCAGTTAAAAAACTGTTTTTT.

V and J are TRBV28 and TRBJ2-7, with 9 bases fitting TRBD1. Germline V gives CDR1 MDHEN, CDR2 SYDVKM. CDR3 length: 15 residues. Trimming cost V 5 bases and J 2 bases; bases outside gene matches: 7. In DNA, the CDR3 is TGTGCCAGCAGTCCCCGGGACAGGGCTACCTACGAGCAGTACGTC. It codes for CASSPRDRATYEQYV.

The rearrangement uses TRBV4-1 and TRBJ1-1; 7 positions match TRBD1. V shed 4 bases, J shed 0 bases, and the junction held 8 bases outside the gene matches. Germline lookup yields CDR1 MGHRA and CDR2 YSYEKL. This CDR3 region has 16 residues. The CDR3 is CASSPRNRGLNTEAFF. CDR3 nucleotides: TGCGCCAGCAGCCCGAGAAACAGGGGACTGAACACTGAAGCTTTCTTT.

The chain carries TRBV6-5 and TRBJ1-1; D gene unclear. The CDR3 contains 13 residues. V lost 4 bases to trimming and J lost 5 bases, with 11 bases between them. CDR1 MNHEY and CDR2 SVGAGI come from the germline V gene. CDR3 coding DNA: TGTGCCAGCAGTTCCCCGGGAGGAACTGAAGCTTTCTTT. It is translated as CASSSPGGTEAFF.

The sample holds a few counts of this clone. This chain connects TRBV18 to TRBJ2-7; 12 bases are shared with TRBD2. The V gene's germline CDR1 is KGHSH and CDR2 LQKENI. The CDR3 sequence is 15 residues long. The V and J ends lost 3 bases and 6 bases, in that order; junction bases with no gene match: 6. The CDR3 here is CASSPTSGSVSEQYF. CDR3 sequence (DNA): TGTGCCAGCTCACCGACTAGCGGGAGTGTCAGCGAGCAGTACTTC.

The J gene is TRBJ1-6, the V gene TRBV6-5, with D possibly TRBD1 on 5 matching bases. The CDR3 has 16 amino acids. Germline CDR1 reads MNHEY; CDR2 reads SVGAGI. Trimming removed 3 bases at V and 0 bases at J, with 9 bases between. The CDR3 DNA sequence: TGTGCCAGCAGTTATGACAGCAACTCCTATAATTCACCCCTCCACTTT. Translation: CASSYDSNSYNSPLHF.

This sequence joins TRBV7-9 and TRBJ2-7; TRBD2 agrees at 9 bases. V was pared by 2 bases and J by 6 bases, with 8 bases of the junction left unmatched. This CDR3 spans 15 amino acids. CDR1 is SEHNR and CDR2 is FQNEAQ in the germline V gene (reference sequence). CDR3 in amino acids: CASSLRAGGPTEQYV. CDR3 coding DNA: TGTGCCAGCAGCTTACGGGCGGGAGGGCCGACCGAGCAGTACGTC.

The V and J genes are TRBV6-1 and TRBJ1-1, with D unresolved. Trimming left V 0 bases short and J 11 bases short, with 10 bases between. CDR1 and CDR2 from the germline V gene are MNHNS and SASEGT. CDR3 size: 12 residues. The CDR3 loop is CASSEAWASAFF. CDR3 sequence (DNA): TGTGCCAGCAGTGAAGCGTGGGCCTCGGCTTTCTTT.

The chain couples TRBV30 to TRBJ2-7, with a weak D call TRBD2 (6 bases). Germline V CDR1 and CDR2: GTSNPN, SVGIG (reference sequence). Trimming left V 0 bases short and J 9 bases short, with 12 bases between. The CDR3 runs 12 residues. This CDR3 is CAWSVLGSSQYV. CDR3 bases: TGTGCCTGGAGTGTACTCGGGAGTTCGCAGTACGTC.

V is TRBV7-8 and J is TRBJ2-2; 7 bases fit TRBD2. After removal of 11 bases from V and 4 bases from J, the junction contained 10 bases not matched to a gene. The CDR3 is 14 amino acids. Germline V gene sequence: CDR1 SGHVS, CDR2 FQNEAQ. CDR3 DNA: TGTGCCTCTGGGGGGGGAGGAGGCACCGGGGAGCTGTTTTTT. Amino acid sequence: CASGGGGGTGELFF.

The chain carries TRBV18 and TRBJ2-7; D may be TRBD1 (5 bases). The CDR3 is 14 residues long. V lost 3 bases and J lost 4, with 13 bases in between. From germline, CDR1 is KGHSH and CDR2 LQKENI. The CDR3 is CASSPSGRAYEQYV. In DNA, the CDR3 is TGTGCCAGCTCACCCTCAGGCAGGGCTTACGAGCAGTACGTC.

The J gene is TRBJ1-4, the V gene TRBV11-3; tentatively, D is TRBD1 (6 bases). CDR3 length equals 16 residues. CDR1 and CDR2 from the germline V gene are SGHNT and YENEEA. The ends were cut back, 1 base at V and 3 bases at J, with 12 bases in the middle. The CDR3 nucleotides are TGTGCCAGCAGCTTAGGCCTACAGGGTCCTAATGAAAAACTGTTTTTT. Amino acids: CASSLGLQGPNEKLFF.

The CDR3, as DNA: TGTGCCAGCAGCCGCGGGAATAGCAATCAGCCCCAGCATTTT. It is translated as CASSRGNSNQPQHF. The gene calls are TRBV6-5 and TRBJ1-5; no definite D call. V was cut by 6 bases and J by 0 bases, with 9 bases left in between. The germline CDR1 and CDR2 sequences are MNHEY and SVGAGI. The CDR3 spans 14 residues.

The gene calls are TRBV3-1 (or the pseudogene TRBV3-2) and TRBJ1-2; D remains ambiguous. Trimming removed 3 bases at V and 0 bases at J, with 11 bases between. The CDR3 consists of 15 residues. Per the germline V gene, CDR1 is LGHDT and CDR2 is YNNKEL (reference sequence). CDR3 sequence (DNA): TGTGCCAGCAGCCATGCCGGAGGAGCTAACTATGGCTACACCTTC. Its translation: CASSHAGGANYGYTF.

The rearrangement uses TRBV7-2 and TRBJ2-1, with 11 nucleotides matching TRBD2. The CDR3 has 15 amino acids. The V segment lost 5 bases and the J segment 6 bases; nucleotides outside the gene matches: 6. CDR1 is SGHTA and CDR2 is FQGNSA in the germline V gene. CDR3 sequence reads: CASSPRGTSGNEQFF. The CDR3 DNA sequence: TGTGCCAGCAGCCCGAGGGGGACTAGCGGCAATGAGCAGTTCTTC.

V gene TRBV6-5 combines with J gene TRBJ1-3, with 7 bases matching TRBD1. Germline trimming cut 4 bases from V and 0 bases from J; bases unmatched to any gene: 6. In germline, CDR1 is MNHEY, CDR2 SVGAGI. This CDR3 has 16 amino acids. CDR3: CASSFTRGPSGNTIYF. The CDR3, as DNA: TGTGCCAGCAGTTTTACTAGGGGGCCCTCTGGAAACACCATATATTTT.

The gene calls are TRBV5-1 and TRBJ2-2; D possibly corresponds to TRBD2 (5 bases). Germline V gives CDR1 SGHRS, CDR2 YFSETQ. This CDR3 is built from 12 residues. With 4 bases removed from V and 7 bases from J, the gap between germline ends came to 8 bases. The CDR3 loop is CASSIEGGELFF. CDR3 sequence (DNA): TGCGCCAGCAGCATAGAGGGCGGGGAGCTGTTTTTT.

This clone was recorded only once. The chain couples TRBV7-6 to TRBJ1-4, with D possibly TRBD1 on 5 matching bases. The CDR3 contains 17 residues. Per the germline V gene, CDR1 is SGHVS and CDR2 is FNYEAQ. V gave up 1 base and J gave up 2 bases, with 14 bases separating them. CDR3 residues: CASSLDPPGGTNEKLFF. Written as DNA, the CDR3 is TGTGCCAGCAGCTTAGACCCCCCCGGGGGGACTAATGAAAAACTGTTTTTT. Together with reference TRBV7-6 and TRBJ1-4, the CDR3 gives the full variable domain: GAGVSQSPRYKVTKRGQDVALRCDPISGHVSLYWYRQALGQGPEFLTYFNYEAQQDKSGLPNDRFSAERPEGSISTLTIQRTEQRDSAMYRCASSLDPPGGTNEKLFFGSGTQLSVL.

The genes are TRBV15 and TRBJ1-6; D remains unclear. The germline gives CDR1 LNHNV, CDR2 YYDKDF (reference sequence). This CDR3 contains 12 residues. V was clipped by 1 base and J by 14 bases, with 9 bases between them. Here the CDR3 reads CATSRVSGALHF. CDR3 in DNA: TGTGCCACCAGCAGAGTGAGTGGTGCCCTCCACTTT.

The chain couples TRBV2 to TRBJ1-2; unclear D gene. The V gene lost 5 bases and the J gene lost 4 bases, with 11 bases spanning the gap. CDR3 length: 13 residues. CDR1 and CDR2 from the germline V gene are SNHLY and FYNNEI. CDR3 region: CASSRSSGYGYTF. Here the CDR3 DNA reads TGTGCCAGCAGTCGGAGCAGTGGCTATGGCTACACCTTC. Filled out from reference TRBV2 and TRBJ1-2, the complete variable domain reads EPEVTQTPSHQVTQMGQEVILRCVPISNHLYFYWYRQILGQKVEFLVSFYNNEISEKSEIFDDQFSVERPDGSNFTLKIRSTKLEDSAMYFCASSRSSGYGYTFGSGTRLTVV.

J is TRBJ2-3 and V is TRBV30; 7 positions agree with TRBD2. Germline V gene lookup returns CDR1 GTSNPN and CDR2 SVGIG (reference sequence). V lost 1 base, J lost 2 bases, and 6 bases stayed unmatched. The CDR3 is made up of 15 amino acids. In nucleotides, the CDR3 is TGTGCCTGGAGTGGAAAAGCGGGACTCACAGATACGCAGTATTTT. It encodes CAWSGKAGLTDTQYF.

The genes are TRBV7-9 and TRBJ1-4; maybe TRBD1 (6 bases). This CDR3 comprises 14 residues. Germline V CDR1 and CDR2: SEHNR, FQNEAQ (reference sequence). V was pared by 3 bases and J by 1 base, with 6 bases between. The CDR3 region has the DNA TGTGCCAGCAGCTTGGACAGAACTAATGAAAAACTGTTTTTT. It translates to CASSLDRTNEKLFF.